This T cell receptor (beta chain) comes out of a study of cytomegalovirus exposure and HLA in healthy donors. Looking at the study overall: Findings of an earlier analysis included over 95 million unique TCR beta sequences from 190 million or so T cells. The Caucasian-associated ancestry cluster contained 81% of the 300 to 400 genotyped donors.

Study-wide results and caveats: Sequencing artifact likely explains a cluster of highly shared sequence variants.

60 Vbeta and 13 Jbeta primers were used in PCR. Per the original methods: A later analysis tallied approximately 87 million unique TCR beta chains, approximately 10 million of them shared. Sequenced by immunoSEQ multiplex PCR; TCRdb stores in-frame clones only, minus some. Clone size and the V and J calls come from that table; the DNA yielded D and trimming. This repertoire includes 200,000 to 250,000 clones. As regards this clone: Its specificity is not known.

This CDR3 has 14 residues. Germline V gene sequence: CDR1 SGHRS, CDR2 YFSETQ. The junction had 3 bases not matched to a gene; V was cut back by 4 bases and J by 5 bases. Sequencing was performed on PBMCs. V and J are TRBV5-1 and TRBJ1-4; 9 nucleotides line up with TRBD1. The TCR comes from a woman in her thirties in good health and CMV-seropositive. DNA of the CDR3: TGCGCCAGCAGCATAGGACAGGGGAATGAAAAACTGTTTTTT. Protein: CASSIGQGNEKLFF. The full variable domain, in which reference TRBV5-1 and TRBJ1-4 provide the parts outside the CDR3, is KAGVTQTPRYLIKTRGQQVTLSCSPISGHRSVSWYQQTPGQGLQFLFEYFSETQRNKGNFPGRFSGRQFSNSRSEMNVSTLELGDSALYLCASSIGQGNEKLFFGSGTQLSVL.